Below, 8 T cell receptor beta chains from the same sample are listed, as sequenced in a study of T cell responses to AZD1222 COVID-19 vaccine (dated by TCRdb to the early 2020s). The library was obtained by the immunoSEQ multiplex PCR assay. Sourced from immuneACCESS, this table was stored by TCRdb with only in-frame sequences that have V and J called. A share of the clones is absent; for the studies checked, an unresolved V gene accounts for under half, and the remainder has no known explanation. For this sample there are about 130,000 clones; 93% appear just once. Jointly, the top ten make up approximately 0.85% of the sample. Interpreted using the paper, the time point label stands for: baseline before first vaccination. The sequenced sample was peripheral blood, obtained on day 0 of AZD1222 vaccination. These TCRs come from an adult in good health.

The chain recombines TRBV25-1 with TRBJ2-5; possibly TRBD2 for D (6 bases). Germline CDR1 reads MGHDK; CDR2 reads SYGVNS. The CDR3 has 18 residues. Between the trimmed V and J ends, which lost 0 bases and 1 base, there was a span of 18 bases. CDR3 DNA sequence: TGTGCCAGCAGTGAATACTTGTCCGGGACTGTGGTCCAAGAGACCCAGTACTTC. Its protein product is CASSEYLSGTVVQETQYF.

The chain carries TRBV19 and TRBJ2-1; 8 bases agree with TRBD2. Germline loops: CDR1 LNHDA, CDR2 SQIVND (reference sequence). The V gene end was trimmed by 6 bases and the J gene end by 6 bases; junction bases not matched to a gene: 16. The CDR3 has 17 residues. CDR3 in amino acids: CASSRSPGTRSPNEQFF. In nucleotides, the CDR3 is TGTGCCAGTAGCCGTTCCCCCGGGACTAGAAGCCCCAATGAGCAGTTCTTC.

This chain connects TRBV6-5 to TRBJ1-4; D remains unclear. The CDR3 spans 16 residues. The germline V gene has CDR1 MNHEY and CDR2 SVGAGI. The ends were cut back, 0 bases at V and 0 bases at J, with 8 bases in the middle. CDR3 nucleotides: TGTGCCAGCAGTTACTCGTCGCCGGCAACTAATGAAAAACTGTTTTTT. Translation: CASSYSSPATNEKLFF.

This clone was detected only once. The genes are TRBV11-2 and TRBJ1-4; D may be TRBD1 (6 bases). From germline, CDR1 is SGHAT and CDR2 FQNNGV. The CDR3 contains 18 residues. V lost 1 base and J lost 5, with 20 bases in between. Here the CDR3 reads CASSLVSSLGGVNEKLFF. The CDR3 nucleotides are TGTGCCAGCAGCTTAGTTTCGTCCCTCGGGGGCGTAAATGAAAAACTGTTTTTT.

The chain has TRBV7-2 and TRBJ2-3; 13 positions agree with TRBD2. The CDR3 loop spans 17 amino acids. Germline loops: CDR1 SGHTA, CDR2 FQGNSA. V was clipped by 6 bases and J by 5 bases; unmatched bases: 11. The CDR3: CASRPSPLAGGQDTQYF. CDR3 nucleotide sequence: TGTGCCAGCAGGCCAAGCCCACTAGCGGGGGGGCAAGATACGCAGTATTTT.

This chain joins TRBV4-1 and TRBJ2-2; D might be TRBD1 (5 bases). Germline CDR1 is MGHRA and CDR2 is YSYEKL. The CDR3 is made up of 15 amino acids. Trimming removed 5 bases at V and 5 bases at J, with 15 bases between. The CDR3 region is CASSGASGLTGELFF. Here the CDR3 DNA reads TGCGCCAGCAGCGGAGCATCAGGGTTAACCGGGGAGCTGTTTTTT.

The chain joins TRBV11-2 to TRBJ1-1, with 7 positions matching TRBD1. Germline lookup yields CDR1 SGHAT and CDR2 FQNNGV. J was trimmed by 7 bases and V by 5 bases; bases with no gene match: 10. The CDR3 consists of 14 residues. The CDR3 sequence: CASSQTGLKNEAFF. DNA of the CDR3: TGTGCCAGCAGCCAGACAGGGTTGAAGAATGAAGCTTTCTTT.

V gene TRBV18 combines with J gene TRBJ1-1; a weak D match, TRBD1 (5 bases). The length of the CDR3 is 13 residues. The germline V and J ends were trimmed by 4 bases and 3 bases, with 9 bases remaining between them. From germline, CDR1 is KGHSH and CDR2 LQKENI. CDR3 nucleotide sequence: TGTGCCAGCTCACTCAGGGTAGACACTGAAGCTTTCTTT. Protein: CASSLRVDTEAFF. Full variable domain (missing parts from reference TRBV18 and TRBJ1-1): NAGVMQNPRHLVRRRGQEARLRCSPMKGHSHVYWYRQLPEEGLKFMVYLQKENIIDESGMPKERFSAEFPKEGPSILRIQQVVRGDSAAYFCASSLRVDTEAFFGQGTRLTVV.